What follows are 8 T cell receptor beta chains derived from one specimen sequenced in a study of cytomegalovirus exposure and HLA in healthy donors. The PCR used 60 Vbeta and 13 Jbeta primers. Using immunoSEQ multiplex PCR, the repertoire was profiled, and TCRdb retains in-frame clones only, with some absent. The data hold around 130,000 clones, with around 83% observed a single time. The sample taken for sequencing was PBMCs. The receptors were sampled from a man aged 50-59 years in good health and CMV-seronegative.

V is TRBV4-1 and J is TRBJ2-3; 10 positions agree with TRBD2. The CDR3 runs 15 residues. Germline V gives CDR1 MGHRA, CDR2 YSYEKL. The J segment lost 8 bases and the V segment lost 4 bases, leaving 9 bases of the junction unmatched. CDR3 loop: CASSLERGGLGTQYF. The CDR3 coding sequence is TGCGCCAGCAGCCTAGAGCGGGGGGGCCTGGGTACGCAGTATTTT.

The chain combines TRBV14 with TRBJ1-6, with D perhaps TRBD1 (6 bases). The CDR3 loop spans 15 amino acids. Germline CDR1 is SGHDN and CDR2 is FVKESK. The V end lost 4 bases, the J end lost 9 bases, and 16 bases lay between the germline ends. The CDR3 loop is CASSRLQGGISPLHF. CDR3 nucleotides: TGTGCCAGCAGCCGATTACAGGGCGGCATTTCACCCCTCCACTTT.

The genes are TRBV2 and TRBJ1-5; no definite D call. The CDR3 is 13 residues long. Germline lookup yields CDR1 SNHLY and CDR2 FYNNEI. V gave up 7 bases and J gave up 0 bases, with 7 bases separating them. CDR3 amino acids: CASIRDSNQPQHF. The CDR3 nucleotides read TGTGCCAGCATCCGGGATAGCAATCAGCCCCAGCATTTT.

The rearrangement joins TRBV7-9 to TRBJ2-1; TRBD2 agrees at 9 bases. The trim removed 5 bases at V and 4 bases at J, leaving 9 bases unmatched. The CDR3 loop spans 16 amino acids. Looked up from germline, CDR1 is SEHNR and CDR2 is FQNEAQ (reference sequence). The CDR3 loop is CASSPSSGGRYNEQFF. CDR3 nucleotides: TGTGCCAGCAGCCCCAGTAGCGGGGGCCGTTACAATGAGCAGTTCTTC.

This chain links TRBV6-4 with TRBJ2-1; D perhaps matches TRBD2 (6 bases). Germline-derived CDR1 and CDR2 are MRHNA and SNTAGT. The CDR3 runs 15 residues. Trimming took off 4 bases at V and 2 bases at J, with 12 bases between the two ends. DNA of the CDR3: TGTGCCAGCAGTGCGGAGGCGGGGCCCTACAATGAGCAGTTCTTC. It codes for CASSAEAGPYNEQFF.

This chain joins TRBV7-3 and TRBJ2-3; D gene ambiguous. V was trimmed by 4 bases and J by 6 bases, leaving 14 bases between them. The CDR3 length is 14 residues. Germline CDR1 SGHTA, CDR2 FQGTGA. CDR3: CASSSQPGVDTQYF. CDR3 coding DNA: TGTGCCAGCAGCTCCCAGCCGGGTGTGGATACGCAGTATTTT.

J is TRBJ2-7 and V is TRBV18; 7 positions match TRBD1. Per germline, CDR1 KGHSH and CDR2 LQKENI. J lost 7 bases, V lost 1 base, and 7 bases had no gene match. This CDR3 contains 14 residues. Here the CDR3 DNA reads TGTGCCAGCTCACCACAGGGGGCGATCGGTGAGCAGTACTTC. Its protein is CASSPQGAIGEQYF.

This chain joins TRBV5-1 and TRBJ1-6; TRBD1 agrees at 8 bases. With 4 bases clipped from V and 7 bases from J, the junction kept 4 bases outside the gene matches. The CDR3 length is 14 residues. Germline V CDR1 and CDR2: SGHRS, YFSETQ. CDR3 nucleotide sequence: TGCGCCAGCAGCCGGACAGGGAGAAATTCACCCCTCCACTTT. It yields the protein CASSRTGRNSPLHF.